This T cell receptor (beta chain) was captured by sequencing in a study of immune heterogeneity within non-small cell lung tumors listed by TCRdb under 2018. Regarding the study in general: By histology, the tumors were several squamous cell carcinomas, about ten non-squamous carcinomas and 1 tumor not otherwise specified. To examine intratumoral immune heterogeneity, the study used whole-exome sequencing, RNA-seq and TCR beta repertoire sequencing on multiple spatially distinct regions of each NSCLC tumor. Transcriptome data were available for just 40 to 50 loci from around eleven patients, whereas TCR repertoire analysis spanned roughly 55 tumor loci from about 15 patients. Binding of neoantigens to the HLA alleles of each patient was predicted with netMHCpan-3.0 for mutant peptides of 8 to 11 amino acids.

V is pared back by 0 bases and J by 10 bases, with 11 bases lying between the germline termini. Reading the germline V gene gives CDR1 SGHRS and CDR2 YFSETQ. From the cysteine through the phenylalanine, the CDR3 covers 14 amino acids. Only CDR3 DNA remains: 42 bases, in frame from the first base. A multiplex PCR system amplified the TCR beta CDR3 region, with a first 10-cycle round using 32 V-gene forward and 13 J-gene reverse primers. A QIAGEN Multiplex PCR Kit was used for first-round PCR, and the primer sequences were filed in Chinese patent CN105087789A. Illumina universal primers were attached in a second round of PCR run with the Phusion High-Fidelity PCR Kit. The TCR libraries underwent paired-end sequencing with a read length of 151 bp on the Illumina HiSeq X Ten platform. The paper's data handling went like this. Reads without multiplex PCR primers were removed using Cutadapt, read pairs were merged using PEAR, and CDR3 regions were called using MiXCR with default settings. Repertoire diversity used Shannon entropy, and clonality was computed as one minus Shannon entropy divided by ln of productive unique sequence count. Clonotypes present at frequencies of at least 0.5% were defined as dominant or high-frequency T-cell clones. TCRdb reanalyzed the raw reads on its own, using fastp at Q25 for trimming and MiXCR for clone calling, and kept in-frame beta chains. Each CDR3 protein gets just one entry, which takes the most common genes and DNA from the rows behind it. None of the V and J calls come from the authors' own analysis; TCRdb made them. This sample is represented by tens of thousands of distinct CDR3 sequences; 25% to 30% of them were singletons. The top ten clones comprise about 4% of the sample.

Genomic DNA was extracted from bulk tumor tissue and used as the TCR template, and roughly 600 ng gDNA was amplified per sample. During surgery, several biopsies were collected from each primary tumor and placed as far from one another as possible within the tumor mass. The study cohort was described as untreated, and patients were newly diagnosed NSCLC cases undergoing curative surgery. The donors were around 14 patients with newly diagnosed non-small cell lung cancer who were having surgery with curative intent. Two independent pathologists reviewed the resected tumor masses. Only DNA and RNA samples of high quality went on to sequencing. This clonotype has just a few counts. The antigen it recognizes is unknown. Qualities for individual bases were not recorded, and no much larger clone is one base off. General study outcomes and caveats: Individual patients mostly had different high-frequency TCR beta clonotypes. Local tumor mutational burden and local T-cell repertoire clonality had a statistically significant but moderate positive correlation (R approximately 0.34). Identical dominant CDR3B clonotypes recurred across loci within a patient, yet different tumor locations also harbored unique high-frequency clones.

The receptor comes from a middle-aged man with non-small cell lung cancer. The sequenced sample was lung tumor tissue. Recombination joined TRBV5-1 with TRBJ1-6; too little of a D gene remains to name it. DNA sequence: TGCGCCAGCAGCTTGGGGGAAGGGAACTCACCCCTCCACTTT. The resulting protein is CASSLGEGNSPLHF.